These T cell receptor beta chains were read from a single sample in a study of blood T cell repertoires in COVID-19. Repertoires were generated with immunoSEQ multiplex PCR, while TCRdb's copy carries only in-frame clones and drops some. The sample carries about 200,000 clones, about 93% recorded once. Specimen: peripheral blood. These receptors came from a man aged 25 to 45 with COVID-19, enrolled during active disease. CDR3s include the opening cysteine and the closing phenylalanine or tryptophan. Fields, in order: D gene, clone size, V gene, J gene, CDR3 protein, CDR3 DNA. A D gene is named only where the DNA matches it firmly. Part of the rows lack a size; the others show once, few, many or a class for expanded clones.

d_gene: -; abundance: -; v_gene: TRBV12-5; j_gene: TRBJ1-5; CDR3aa: CASAASTGSYQPQHF; CDR3nt: TGTGCTAGTGCCGCTTCAACAGGGTCCTATCAGCCCCAGCATTTT
d_gene: -; abundance: -; v_gene: TRBV4-1; j_gene: TRBJ1-5; CDR3aa: CASSKNRDSNQPQHF; CDR3nt: TGCGCCAGCAGCAAAAACAGAGATAGCAATCAGCCCCAGCATTTT
d_gene: -; abundance: -; v_gene: TRBV18; j_gene: TRBJ1-2; CDR3aa: CASSPPGGEGYGYTF; CDR3nt: TGTGCCAGCTCACCACCAGGAGGGGAGGGCTATGGCTACACCTTC
d_gene: -; abundance: once; v_gene: TRBV4-2; j_gene: TRBJ2-3; CDR3aa: CASSQDKVAGSTDTQYF; CDR3nt: TGTGCCAGCAGCCAAGATAAGGTGGCGGGGAGCACAGATACGCAGTATTTT
d_gene: TRBD1; abundance: -; v_gene: TRBV6-6; j_gene: TRBJ1-3; CDR3aa: CASRDRAGNTIYF; CDR3nt: TGTGCCAGCAGGGACAGGGCGGGAAACACCATATATTTT
d_gene: -; abundance: -; v_gene: TRBV12-5; j_gene: TRBJ2-4; CDR3aa: CASGLAAIRTDRLAKNIQYF; CDR3nt: TGTGCTAGTGGTTTGGCAGCCATCCGGACAGACAGACTAGCCAAAAACATTCAGTACTTC
d_gene: TRBD1; abundance: -; v_gene: TRBV5-5; j_gene: TRBJ1-5; CDR3aa: CASSLGTGVNQPQHF; CDR3nt: TGTGCCAGCAGCTTGGGGACAGGGGTCAATCAGCCCCAGCATTTT
d_gene: TRBD1; abundance: -; v_gene: TRBV5-1; j_gene: TRBJ2-2; CDR3aa: CASRSDRGRTGELFF; CDR3nt: TGCGCCAGCAGGTCGGACAGGGGGCGCACCGGGGAGCTGTTTTTT
d_gene: -; abundance: -; v_gene: TRBV6-4; j_gene: TRBJ1-4; CDR3aa: CASSDSTLRTTNEKLFF; CDR3nt: TGTGCCAGCAGTGACTCGACTCTACGGACAACTAATGAAAAACTGTTTTTT
d_gene: -; abundance: -; v_gene: TRBV11-2; j_gene: TRBJ1-2; CDR3aa: CASSLDPVVDLDGYTF; CDR3nt: TGTGCCAGCAGCTTAGATCCGGTCGTGGATCTAGATGGCTACACCTTC
d_gene: -; abundance: -; v_gene: TRBV3-1/TRBV3-2; j_gene: TRBJ2-5; CDR3aa: CASSQTGGGETQYF; CDR3nt: TGTGCCAGCAGCCAGACGGGGGGCGGGGAGACCCAGTACTTC
d_gene: TRBD1; abundance: -; v_gene: TRBV30; j_gene: TRBJ1-2; CDR3aa: CAADRVISYGYTF; CDR3nt: TGTGCCGCCGACAGGGTCATAAGTTATGGCTACACCTTC
d_gene: TRBD1; abundance: -; v_gene: TRBV30; j_gene: TRBJ1-5; CDR3aa: CAWSGTGGTYSNQPQHF; CDR3nt: TGTGCCTGGAGTGGGACAGGGGGGACATACAGCAATCAGCCCCAGCATTTT
d_gene: -; abundance: -; v_gene: TRBV5-6; j_gene: TRBJ1-3; CDR3aa: CASSLGGNTIYF; CDR3nt: TGTGCCAGCAGCTTGGGAGGTAACACCATATATTTT
d_gene: -; abundance: -; v_gene: TRBV7-3; j_gene: TRBJ1-2; CDR3aa: CASSSDSLSGTGYTF; CDR3nt: TGTGCCAGCAGCTCGGACAGCTTAAGCGGTACCGGCTACACCTTC
d_gene: TRBD1; abundance: -; v_gene: TRBV6-5; j_gene: TRBJ1-6; CDR3aa: CASTRTGGNSPLHF; CDR3nt: TGTGCCAGCACCAGGACAGGGGGTAATTCACCCCTCCACTTT
d_gene: -; abundance: -; v_gene: TRBV27; j_gene: TRBJ2-2; CDR3aa: CASSPLRTAANTGELFF; CDR3nt: TGTGCCAGCAGTCCGTTGCGGACAGCCGCGAACACCGGGGAGCTGTTTTTT
d_gene: TRBD2; abundance: -; v_gene: TRBV5-1; j_gene: TRBJ2-1; CDR3aa: CASSPGLAGPNEQFF; CDR3nt: TGCGCCAGCAGCCCCGGACTAGCGGGCCCCAATGAGCAGTTCTTC
d_gene: -; abundance: -; v_gene: TRBV5-4; j_gene: TRBJ1-1; CDR3aa: CASSFRGGTEAFF; CDR3nt: TGTGCCAGCAGCTTTAGGGGTGGCACTGAAGCTTTCTTT
d_gene: -; abundance: once; v_gene: TRBV2; j_gene: TRBJ1-3; CDR3aa: CVKQGLSGNTIYF; CDR3nt: TGTGTCAAACAGGGTCTCTCTGGAAACACCATATATTTT
d_gene: -; abundance: -; v_gene: TRBV6-4; j_gene: TRBJ1-3; CDR3aa: CASSLETGGNTIYF; CDR3nt: TGTGCCAGCAGTCTCGAGACAGGCGGAAACACCATATATTTT
d_gene: TRBD1; abundance: -; v_gene: TRBV27; j_gene: TRBJ1-2; CDR3aa: CASSSKPGQGGGYTF; CDR3nt: TGTGCCAGCAGTTCCAAGCCGGGACAGGGGGGAGGCTACACCTTC
d_gene: -; abundance: -; v_gene: TRBV5-1; j_gene: TRBJ1-1; CDR3aa: CASRRNPSDTMNTEAFF; CDR3nt: TGCGCCAGCAGGAGGAACCCTTCGGACACCATGAACACTGAAGCTTTCTTT
d_gene: TRBD1; abundance: -; v_gene: TRBV11-2; j_gene: TRBJ2-7; CDR3aa: CASIGTASSYEQYF; CDR3nt: TGTGCCAGTATAGGGACAGCTAGCTCCTACGAGCAGTACTTC
d_gene: -; abundance: -; v_gene: TRBV18; j_gene: TRBJ1-2; CDR3aa: CASHLDRNYGYTF; CDR3nt: TGTGCCAGCCATCTCGACAGGAACTATGGCTACACCTTC
d_gene: -; abundance: -; v_gene: TRBV11-2; j_gene: TRBJ2-7; CDR3aa: CASSRNRGSAEQYF; CDR3nt: TGTGCCAGCAGCCGTAATAGAGGCTCAGCCGAGCAGTACTTC
d_gene: -; abundance: -; v_gene: TRBV2; j_gene: TRBJ1-6; CDR3aa: CASLGEGNSPLHF; CDR3nt: TGTGCCAGCTTGGGGGAGGGAAATTCACCCCTCCACTTT
d_gene: -; abundance: -; v_gene: TRBV6-5; j_gene: TRBJ1-2; CDR3aa: CASASGEFNYGYTF; CDR3nt: TGTGCCAGCGCCTCAGGGGAATTTAACTATGGCTACACCTTC
d_gene: -; abundance: -; v_gene: TRBV5-1; j_gene: TRBJ2-1; CDR3aa: CASSLDGVGNTKRNEQFF; CDR3nt: TGCGCCAGCAGCTTGGACGGGGTAGGTAACACTAAACGCAATGAGCAGTTCTTC
d_gene: -; abundance: -; v_gene: TRBV27; j_gene: TRBJ1-6; CDR3aa: CASTHRVWNSPLHF; CDR3nt: TGTGCCAGCACCCACAGGGTCTGGAATTCACCCCTCCACTTT
d_gene: -; abundance: once; v_gene: TRBV9; j_gene: TRBJ2-1; CDR3aa: CASSVLSDNEQFF; CDR3nt: TGTGCCAGCAGCGTACTGAGCGACAATGAGCAGTTCTTC
d_gene: TRBD1; abundance: -; v_gene: TRBV6-5; j_gene: TRBJ1-2; CDR3aa: CASRVMGTDYGYTF; CDR3nt: TGTGCCAGCAGAGTTATGGGGACAGACTATGGCTACACCTTC
d_gene: -; abundance: -; v_gene: TRBV13; j_gene: TRBJ1-1; CDR3aa: CASSSDRGHIMNTEAFF; CDR3nt: TGTGCCAGCAGCAGTGACCGAGGACATATTATGAACACTGAAGCTTTCTTT
d_gene: TRBD2; abundance: -; v_gene: TRBV5-1; j_gene: TRBJ2-1; CDR3aa: CASSLWTSGAYEQFF; CDR3nt: TGCGCCAGCAGCTTGTGGACTAGCGGGGCCTATGAGCAGTTCTTC
d_gene: TRBD2; abundance: -; v_gene: TRBV7-9; j_gene: TRBJ2-3; CDR3aa: CASSFHEPSGGPDTQYF; CDR3nt: TGTGCCAGCAGCTTCCATGAACCGAGCGGGGGACCGGATACGCAGTATTTT
d_gene: -; abundance: -; v_gene: TRBV6-6; j_gene: TRBJ1-5; CDR3aa: CASSSRSGRVNQPQHF; CDR3nt: TGTGCCAGCAGTTCACGTTCGGGCAGGGTCAATCAGCCCCAGCATTTT
d_gene: TRBD1; abundance: once; v_gene: TRBV10-3; j_gene: TRBJ1-5; CDR3aa: CAISEGQGARQPQHF; CDR3nt: TGTGCCATCAGTGAGGGACAGGGGGCAAGGCAGCCCCAGCATTTT
d_gene: -; abundance: -; v_gene: TRBV19; j_gene: TRBJ1-1; CDR3aa: CASSTRTNLNTEAFF; CDR3nt: TGTGCCAGTAGTACAAGGACAAATTTGAACACTGAAGCTTTCTTT
d_gene: TRBD1; abundance: few; v_gene: TRBV11-2; j_gene: TRBJ2-7; CDR3aa: CASSFPDRGDYEQYF; CDR3nt: TGTGCCAGCAGCTTTCCGGACAGGGGCGACTACGAGCAGTACTTC
d_gene: -; abundance: -; v_gene: TRBV30; j_gene: TRBJ1-5; CDR3aa: CAWSARGAKRVQPQHF; CDR3nt: TGTGCCTGGAGTGCAAGGGGCGCGAAACGAGTTCAGCCCCAGCATTTT
d_gene: -; abundance: -; v_gene: TRBV21-1; j_gene: TRBJ2-7; CDR3aa: CASLTGFGEQYF; CDR3nt: TGTGCCTCCCTGACGGGGTTTGGTGAGCAGTACTTC
d_gene: -; abundance: -; v_gene: TRBV5-1; j_gene: TRBJ2-2; CDR3aa: CASSPRALGITDTGELFF; CDR3nt: TGCGCCAGCAGCCCCAGGGCCCTGGGAATAACGGACACCGGGGAGCTGTTTTTT
d_gene: TRBD1; abundance: -; v_gene: TRBV12-5; j_gene: TRBJ1-1; CDR3aa: CASGLVDTGGKIPMNTEAFF; CDR3nt: TGTGCTAGTGGTTTGGTAGATACAGGGGGCAAGATACCCATGAACACTGAAGCTTTCTTT
d_gene: TRBD1; abundance: -; v_gene: TRBV7-9; j_gene: TRBJ2-7; CDR3aa: CASSLGTGNYEQYF; CDR3nt: TGTGCCAGCAGCTTAGGGACAGGGAACTACGAGCAGTACTTC
d_gene: -; abundance: -; v_gene: TRBV12-2; j_gene: TRBJ2-2; CDR3aa: CASRFGDRVYSNTGELFF; CDR3nt: TGTGCAAGTCGCTTCGGGGACAGGGTGTATTCGAATACCGGGGAGCTGTTTTTT
d_gene: -; abundance: -; v_gene: TRBV6-2/TRBV6-3; j_gene: TRBJ1-5; CDR3aa: CASSYSYRYSNQPQHF; CDR3nt: TGTGCCAGCAGTTACTCGTACAGATATAGCAATCAGCCCCAGCATTTT